The T cell receptor beta chain described here comes from a study of blood T cell repertoires in COVID-19. Study background: The United States, Italy and Spain provided the acute and convalescent COVID-19 samples. Nucleic acid was either cDNA or gDNA, and it came from T cells, B-cell-depleted T cells, or PBMCs.

In Cohort 3, a recovered donor had either two negative PCRs, clearance, or symptom resolution. Unmatched junction bases numbered 12, after V lost 3 bases and J lost 6 bases. CDR3 length equals 16 residues. The germline CDR1 and CDR2 sequences are MDHEN and SYDVKM. In the authors' workflow: From reference gene primer amplification, estimates of nucleated cell counts were derived. The repertoire was sequenced with immunoSEQ multiplex PCR; TCRdb's copy has only in-frame clones and lacks some. V and J calls and clone size are those listed in that table; D and trimming were worked out from the DNA. The sample records about 300,000 clones, roughly 90% being singletons.

Input material: PBMCs or T cells enriched from blood (not recorded which). This clonotype originated in a woman in her 30s who had recovered from COVID-19. The V call is TRBV28, the J call TRBJ1-2; 8 nucleotides align to TRBD1. Here the CDR3 reads CASSFRYKTGGHGYTF. The CDR3 nucleotides read TGTGCCAGCAGTTTCCGCTATAAAACAGGGGGGCATGGCTACACCTTC.